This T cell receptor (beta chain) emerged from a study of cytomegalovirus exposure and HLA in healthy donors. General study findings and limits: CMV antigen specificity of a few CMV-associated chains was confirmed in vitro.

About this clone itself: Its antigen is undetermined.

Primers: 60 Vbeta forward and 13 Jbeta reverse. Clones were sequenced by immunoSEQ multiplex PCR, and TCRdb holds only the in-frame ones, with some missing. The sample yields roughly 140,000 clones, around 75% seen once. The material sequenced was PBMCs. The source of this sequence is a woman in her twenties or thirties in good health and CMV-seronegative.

The CDR3, as DNA: TGTGCCAGCAGTTACAGCGGCTCTGGGGCCAACGTCCTGACTTTC. Its protein is CASSYSGSGANVLTF. The J gene is TRBJ2-6, the V gene TRBV6-6; D possibly corresponds to TRBD2 (5 bases). CDR1 MNHNY and CDR2 SVGAGI come from the germline V gene (reference sequence). Trimming cost V 2 bases and J 0 bases, with 5 bases left between them. CDR3 length equals 15 residues.